This T cell receptor (beta chain) comes out of a study of blood T cell repertoires in COVID-19. Trimming cost V 8 bases and J 1 base; bases outside gene matches: 4. Germline lookup yields CDR1 MDHEN and CDR2 SYDVKM. CDR3 length: 13 residues. Using immunoSEQ multiplex PCR, the repertoire was profiled, and TCRdb retains in-frame clones only, with some absent. In the table there are about 320,000 clones, approximately 81% of which are singletons. The clonotype comes from a woman aged 30 to 39 who had been exposed to COVID-19. The V call is TRBV28, the J call TRBJ2-5; 7 bases fit TRBD2. Material for sequencing was PBMCs or T cells enriched from blood (not recorded which). CDR3 DNA: TGTGCCAGCGGGGGGGAGCCCCAAGAGACCCAGTACTTC. Protein: CASGGEPQETQYF.